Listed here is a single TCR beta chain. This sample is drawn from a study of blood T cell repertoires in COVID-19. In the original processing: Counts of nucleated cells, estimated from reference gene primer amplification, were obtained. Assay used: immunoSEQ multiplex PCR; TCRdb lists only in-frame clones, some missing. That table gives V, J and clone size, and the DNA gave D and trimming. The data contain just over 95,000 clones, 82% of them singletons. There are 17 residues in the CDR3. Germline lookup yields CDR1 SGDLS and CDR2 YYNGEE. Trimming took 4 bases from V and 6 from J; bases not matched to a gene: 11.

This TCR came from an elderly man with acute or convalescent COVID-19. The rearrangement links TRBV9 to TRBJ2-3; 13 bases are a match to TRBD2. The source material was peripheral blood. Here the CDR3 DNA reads TGTGCCAGCAGCCCCGTGACTAGCGGGGGGAGGGGGGATACGCAGTATTTT. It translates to CASSPVTSGGRGDTQYF.